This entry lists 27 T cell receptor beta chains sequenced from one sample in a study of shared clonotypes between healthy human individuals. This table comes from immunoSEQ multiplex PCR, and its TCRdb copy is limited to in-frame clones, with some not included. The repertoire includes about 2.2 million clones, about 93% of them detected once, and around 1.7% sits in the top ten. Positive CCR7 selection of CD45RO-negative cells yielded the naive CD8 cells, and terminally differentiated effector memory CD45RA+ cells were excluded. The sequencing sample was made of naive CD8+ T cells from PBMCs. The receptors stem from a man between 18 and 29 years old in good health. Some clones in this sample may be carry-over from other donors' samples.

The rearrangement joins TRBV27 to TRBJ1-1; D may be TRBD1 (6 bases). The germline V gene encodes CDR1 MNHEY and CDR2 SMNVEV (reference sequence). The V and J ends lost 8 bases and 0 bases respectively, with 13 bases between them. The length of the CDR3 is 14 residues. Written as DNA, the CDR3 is TGTGCCAGCCAGGACAGACGGATGAACACTGAAGCTTTCTTT. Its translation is CASQDRRMNTEAFF.

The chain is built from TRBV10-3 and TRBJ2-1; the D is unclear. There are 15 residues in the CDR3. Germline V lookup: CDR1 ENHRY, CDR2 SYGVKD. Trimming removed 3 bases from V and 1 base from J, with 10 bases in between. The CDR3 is CAISDLGLSYNEQFF. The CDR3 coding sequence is TGTGCCATCAGTGACTTGGGCCTGTCCTACAATGAGCAGTTCTTC.

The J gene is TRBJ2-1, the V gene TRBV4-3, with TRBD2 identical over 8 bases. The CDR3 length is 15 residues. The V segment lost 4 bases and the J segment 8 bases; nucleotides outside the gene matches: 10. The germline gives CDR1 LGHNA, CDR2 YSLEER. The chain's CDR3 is CASSLAGGLDDEQFF. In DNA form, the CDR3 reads TGCGCCAGCAGCCTTGCGGGAGGACTAGATGATGAGCAGTTCTTC.

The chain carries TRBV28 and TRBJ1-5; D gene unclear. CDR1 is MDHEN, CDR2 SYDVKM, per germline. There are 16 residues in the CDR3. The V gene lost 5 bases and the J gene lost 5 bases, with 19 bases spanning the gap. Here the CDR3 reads CASSGIPPASYQPQHF. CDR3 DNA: TGTGCCAGCAGTGGCATACCGCCCGCCTCTTATCAGCCCCAGCATTTT.

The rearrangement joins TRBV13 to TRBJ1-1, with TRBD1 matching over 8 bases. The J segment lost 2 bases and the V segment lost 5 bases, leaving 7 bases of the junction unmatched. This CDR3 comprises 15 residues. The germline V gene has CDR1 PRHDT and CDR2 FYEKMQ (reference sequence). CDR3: CASSTRQGRNTEAFF. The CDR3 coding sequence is TGTGCCAGCAGCACCCGACAGGGGAGAAACACTGAAGCTTTCTTT.

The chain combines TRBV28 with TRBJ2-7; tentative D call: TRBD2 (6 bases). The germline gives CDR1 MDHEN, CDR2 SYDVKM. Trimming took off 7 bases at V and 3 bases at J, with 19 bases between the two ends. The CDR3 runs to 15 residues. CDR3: CASTSVRERGYEQYF. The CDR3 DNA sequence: TGTGCCAGCACCTCTGTCCGGGAGAGGGGCTACGAGCAGTACTTC.

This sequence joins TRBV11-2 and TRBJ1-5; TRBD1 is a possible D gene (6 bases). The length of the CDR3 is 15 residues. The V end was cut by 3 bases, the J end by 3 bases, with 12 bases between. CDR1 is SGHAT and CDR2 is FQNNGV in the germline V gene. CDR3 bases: TGTGCCAGCAGCTTGAGAGGACAGTCCAATCAGCCCCAGCATTTT. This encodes CASSLRGQSNQPQHF.

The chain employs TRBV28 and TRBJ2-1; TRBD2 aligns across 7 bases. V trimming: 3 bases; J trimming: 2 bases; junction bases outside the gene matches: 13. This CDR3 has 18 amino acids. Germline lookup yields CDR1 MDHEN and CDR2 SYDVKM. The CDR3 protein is CASSFRLERDLPYNEQFF. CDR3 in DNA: TGTGCCAGCAGTTTTCGGCTCGAGCGGGACCTCCCCTACAATGAGCAGTTCTTC.

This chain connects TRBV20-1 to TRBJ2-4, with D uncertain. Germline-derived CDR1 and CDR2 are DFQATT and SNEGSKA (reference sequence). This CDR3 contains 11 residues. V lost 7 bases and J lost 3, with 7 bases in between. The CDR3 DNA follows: TGCAGTGGAACGGACAAAAACATTCAGTACTTC. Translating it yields CSGTDKNIQYF.

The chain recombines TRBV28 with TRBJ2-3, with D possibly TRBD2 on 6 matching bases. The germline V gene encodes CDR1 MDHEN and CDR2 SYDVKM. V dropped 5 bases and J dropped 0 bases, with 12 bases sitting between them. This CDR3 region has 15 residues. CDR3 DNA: TGTGCCAGCAGTCCGTTGGGACTGAGCACAGATACGCAGTATTTT. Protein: CASSPLGLSTDTQYF.

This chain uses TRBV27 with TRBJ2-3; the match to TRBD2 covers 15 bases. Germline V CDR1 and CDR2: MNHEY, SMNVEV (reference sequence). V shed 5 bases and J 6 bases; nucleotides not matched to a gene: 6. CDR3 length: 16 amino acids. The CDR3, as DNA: TGTGCCAGCAGTCACGGACTAGCGGGAGGGTTGGATACGCAGTATTTT. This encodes CASSHGLAGGLDTQYF.

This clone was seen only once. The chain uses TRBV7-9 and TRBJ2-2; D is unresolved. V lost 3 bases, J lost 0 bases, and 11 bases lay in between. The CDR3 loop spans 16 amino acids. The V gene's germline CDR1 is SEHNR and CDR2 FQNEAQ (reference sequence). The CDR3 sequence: CASSFGAPTNTGELFF. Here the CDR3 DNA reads TGTGCCAGCAGCTTTGGAGCGCCCACGAACACCGGGGAGCTGTTTTTT. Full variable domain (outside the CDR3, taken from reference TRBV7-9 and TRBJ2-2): DTGVSQNPRHKITKRGQNVTFRCDPISEHNRLYWYRQTLGQGPEFLTYFQNEAQLEKSRLLSDRFSAERPKGSFSTLEIQRTEQGDSAMYLCASSFGAPTNTGELFFGEGSRLTVL.

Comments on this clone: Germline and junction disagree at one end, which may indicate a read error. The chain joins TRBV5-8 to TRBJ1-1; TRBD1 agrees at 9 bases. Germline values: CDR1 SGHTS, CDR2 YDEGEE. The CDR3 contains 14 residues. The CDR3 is CASSLGQGITEAFF. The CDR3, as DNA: TGTGCCAGCAGTTTGGGACAGGGAATAACTGAAGCTTTCTTT.

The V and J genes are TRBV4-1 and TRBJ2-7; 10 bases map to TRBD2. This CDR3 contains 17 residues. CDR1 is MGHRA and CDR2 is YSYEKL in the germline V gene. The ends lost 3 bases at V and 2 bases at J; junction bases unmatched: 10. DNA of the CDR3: TGCGCCAGCAGCCACCTAACACTAGCGGGGTTTGCCTACGAGCAGTACTTC. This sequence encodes CASSHLTLAGFAYEQYF.

This CDR3 reads CASSERSKLQSRANVLTF. The CDR3 bases are TGTGCCAGCAGCGAGCGCAGCAAGTTACAAAGTCGGGCCAACGTCCTGACTTTC. J is TRBJ2-6 and V is TRBV5-4; D is unresolved. The CDR3 is 18 amino acids. CDR1 and CDR2 from the germline V gene are SGHNT and YYREEE (reference sequence). Trimming took off 4 bases at V and 5 bases at J, with 22 bases between the two ends.

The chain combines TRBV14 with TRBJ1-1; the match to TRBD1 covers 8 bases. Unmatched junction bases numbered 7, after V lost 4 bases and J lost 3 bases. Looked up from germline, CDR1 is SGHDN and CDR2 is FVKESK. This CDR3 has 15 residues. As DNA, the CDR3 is TGTGCCAGCAGCCCGACACACAGGGGGTACACTGAAGCTTTCTTT. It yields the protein CASSPTHRGYTEAFF.

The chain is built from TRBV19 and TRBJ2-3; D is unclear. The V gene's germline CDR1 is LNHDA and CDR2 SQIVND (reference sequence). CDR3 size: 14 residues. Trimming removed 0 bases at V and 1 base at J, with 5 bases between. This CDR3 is CASSIDSGTDTQYF. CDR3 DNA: TGTGCCAGTAGTATAGATAGTGGCACAGATACGCAGTATTTT.

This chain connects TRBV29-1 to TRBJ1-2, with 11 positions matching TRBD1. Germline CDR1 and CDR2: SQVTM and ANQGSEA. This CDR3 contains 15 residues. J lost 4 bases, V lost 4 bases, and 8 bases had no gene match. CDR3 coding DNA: TGCAGCGTTGTATGGGACAGGGGGGCCTTCTATGGCTACACCTTC. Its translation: CSVVWDRGAFYGYTF. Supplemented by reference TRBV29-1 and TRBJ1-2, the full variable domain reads SAVISQKPSRDICQRGTSLTIQCQVDSQVTMMFWYRQQPGQSLTLIATANQGSEATYESGFVIDKFPISRPNLTFSTLTVSNMSPEDSSIYLCSVVWDRGAFYGYTFGSGTRLTVV.

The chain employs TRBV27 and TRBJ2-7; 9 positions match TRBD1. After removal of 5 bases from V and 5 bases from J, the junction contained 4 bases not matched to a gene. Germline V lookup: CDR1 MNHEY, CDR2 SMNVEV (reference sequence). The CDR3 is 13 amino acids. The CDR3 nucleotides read TGTGCCAGCAGTCCACAGGGGGCTAACGAGCAGTACTTC. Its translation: CASSPQGANEQYF.

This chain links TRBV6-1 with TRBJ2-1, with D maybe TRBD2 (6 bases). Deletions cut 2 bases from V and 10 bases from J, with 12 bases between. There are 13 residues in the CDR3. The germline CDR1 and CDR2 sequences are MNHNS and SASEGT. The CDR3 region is CASSENPAGEQFF. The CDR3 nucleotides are TGTGCCAGCAGTGAAAATCCCGCGGGGGAGCAGTTCTTC.

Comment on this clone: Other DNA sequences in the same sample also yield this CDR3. The CDR3 sequence is CASSQVAGLYEQYF. CDR3 coding DNA: TGCGCCAGCAGCCAAGTAGCCGGACTCTACGAGCAGTACTTC. The chain employs TRBV4-1 and TRBJ2-7, with D perhaps TRBD2 (5 bases). Germline CDR1 reads MGHRA; CDR2 reads YSYEKL. V dropped 1 base and J dropped 3 bases, with 10 bases sitting between them. This CDR3 is built from 14 residues.

In nucleotides, the CDR3 is TGTGCCAGCAGTTTACTCTCCACCCTTTGGGACACAGATACGCAGTATTTT. It specifies CASSLLSTLWDTDTQYF. V gene TRBV27 combines with J gene TRBJ2-3; D not certain. The CDR3 loop spans 17 amino acids. CDR1 MNHEY and CDR2 SMNVEV come from the germline V gene (reference sequence). Deletions cut 2 bases from V and 2 bases from J, with 17 bases between.

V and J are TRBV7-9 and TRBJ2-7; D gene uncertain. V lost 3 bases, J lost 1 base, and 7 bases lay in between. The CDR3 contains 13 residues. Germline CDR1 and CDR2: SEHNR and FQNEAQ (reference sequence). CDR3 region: CASSFARSYEQYF. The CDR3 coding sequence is TGTGCCAGCAGCTTTGCGCGGTCCTACGAGCAGTACTTC.

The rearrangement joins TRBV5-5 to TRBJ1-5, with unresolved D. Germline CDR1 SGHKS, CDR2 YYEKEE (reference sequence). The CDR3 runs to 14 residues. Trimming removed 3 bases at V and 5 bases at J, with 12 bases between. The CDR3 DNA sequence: TGTGCCAGCAGCTCAATGGCTACCGATCAGCCCCAGCATTTT. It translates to CASSSMATDQPQHF.

This chain's CDR3 is CASIKTSGVNTGELFF. The CDR3 nucleotides are TGTGCCAGCATCAAGACTAGCGGGGTGAACACCGGGGAGCTGTTTTTT. V is TRBV7-9 and J is TRBJ2-2; 11 nucleotides line up with TRBD2. The CDR3 consists of 16 residues. In germline, CDR1 is SEHNR, CDR2 FQNEAQ (reference sequence). With V trimmed by 7 bases and J by 1 base, 5 bases remained unmatched.

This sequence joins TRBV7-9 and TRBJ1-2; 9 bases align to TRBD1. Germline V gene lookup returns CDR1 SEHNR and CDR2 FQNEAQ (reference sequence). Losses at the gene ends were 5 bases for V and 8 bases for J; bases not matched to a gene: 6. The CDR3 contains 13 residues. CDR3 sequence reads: CASSGRQGGGYTF. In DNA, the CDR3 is TGTGCCAGCAGCGGGAGACAGGGGGGCGGCTACACCTTC.

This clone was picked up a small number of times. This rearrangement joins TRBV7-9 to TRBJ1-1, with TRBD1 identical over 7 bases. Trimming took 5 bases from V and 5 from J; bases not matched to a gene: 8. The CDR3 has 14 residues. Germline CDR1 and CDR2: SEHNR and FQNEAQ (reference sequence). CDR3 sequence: CASSALTGRTEAFF. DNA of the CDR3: TGTGCCAGCAGCGCTTTGACAGGGAGGACTGAAGCTTTCTTT.